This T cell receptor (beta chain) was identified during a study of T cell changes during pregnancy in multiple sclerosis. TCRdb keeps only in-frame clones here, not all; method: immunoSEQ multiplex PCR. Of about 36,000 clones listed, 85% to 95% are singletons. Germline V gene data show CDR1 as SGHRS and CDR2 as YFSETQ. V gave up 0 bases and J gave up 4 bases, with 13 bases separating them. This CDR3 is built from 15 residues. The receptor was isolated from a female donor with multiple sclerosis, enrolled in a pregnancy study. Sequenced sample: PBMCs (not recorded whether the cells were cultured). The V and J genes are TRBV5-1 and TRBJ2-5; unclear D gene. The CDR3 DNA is TGCGCCAGCAGCTTGGCCGAAAGGATAGGAGAGACCCAGTACTTC. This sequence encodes CASSLAERIGETQYF.